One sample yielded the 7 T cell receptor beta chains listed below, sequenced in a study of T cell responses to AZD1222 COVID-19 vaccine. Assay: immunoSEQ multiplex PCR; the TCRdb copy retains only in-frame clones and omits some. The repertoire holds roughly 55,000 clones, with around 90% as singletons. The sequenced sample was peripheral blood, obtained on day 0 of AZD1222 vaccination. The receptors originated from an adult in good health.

The CDR3 DNA sequence: TGTGCCAGCAGTACCAGGGGGCTAGGGTCCTACGAGCAGTACTTC. It translates to CASSTRGLGSYEQYF. The V call is TRBV28, the J call TRBJ2-7; TRBD1 matches 8 bases. The CDR3 sequence is 15 residues long. Trimming cost V 5 bases and J 1 base; bases outside gene matches: 7. Germline CDR1 reads MDHEN; CDR2 reads SYDVKM.

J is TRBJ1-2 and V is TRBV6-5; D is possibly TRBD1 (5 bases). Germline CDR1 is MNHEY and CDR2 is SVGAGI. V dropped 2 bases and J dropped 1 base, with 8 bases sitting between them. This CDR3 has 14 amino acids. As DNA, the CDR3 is TGTGCCAGCAGTTACACACAGGTTAACTATGGCTACACCTTC. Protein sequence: CASSYTQVNYGYTF.

CDR3 sequence (DNA): TGTGCCAGTAGTGGGAAAGGGACGGTGAACACTGAAGCTTTCTTT. Translation gives CASSGKGTVNTEAFF. The chain has TRBV19 and TRBJ1-1; TRBD1 might be the D (5 bases). CDR3 length equals 15 residues. V was clipped by 5 bases and J by 0 bases, with 13 bases between them. In germline, CDR1 is LNHDA, CDR2 SQIVND (reference sequence).

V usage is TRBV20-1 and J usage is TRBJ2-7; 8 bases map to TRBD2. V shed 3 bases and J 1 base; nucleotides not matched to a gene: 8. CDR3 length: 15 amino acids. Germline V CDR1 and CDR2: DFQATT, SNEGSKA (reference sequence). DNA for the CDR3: TGCAGTGCTAGTAGCGGGACAACCCCGTCCTACGAGCAGTACTTC. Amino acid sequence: CSASSGTTPSYEQYF.

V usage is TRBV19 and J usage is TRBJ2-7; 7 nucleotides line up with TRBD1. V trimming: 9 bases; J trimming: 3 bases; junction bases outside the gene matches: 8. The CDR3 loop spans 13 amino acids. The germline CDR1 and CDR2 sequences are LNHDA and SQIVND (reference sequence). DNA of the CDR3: TGTGCCAGCAGCATCGGACAGGTCTACGAGCAGTACTTC. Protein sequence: CASSIGQVYEQYF.

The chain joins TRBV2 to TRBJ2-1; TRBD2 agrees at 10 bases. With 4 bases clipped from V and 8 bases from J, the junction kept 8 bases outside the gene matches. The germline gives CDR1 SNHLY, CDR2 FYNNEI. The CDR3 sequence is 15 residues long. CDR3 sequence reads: CASSVRAGGLDEQFF. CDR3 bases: TGTGCCAGCAGTGTCAGAGCGGGAGGGTTGGATGAGCAGTTCTTC.

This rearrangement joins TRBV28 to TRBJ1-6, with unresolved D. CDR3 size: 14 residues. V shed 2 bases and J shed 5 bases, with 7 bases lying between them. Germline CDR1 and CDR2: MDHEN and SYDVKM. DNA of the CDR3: TGTGCCAGCAGTTTACCCCGAGATAATTCACCCCTCCACTTT. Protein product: CASSLPRDNSPLHF.